A selection of T cell receptor beta chains follows, all from one sample in a study of blood T cell repertoires in COVID-19. The table came from immunoSEQ multiplex PCR; TCRdb's copy has only in-frame clones and leaves some out. The sample consists of 490,000 or so clones, less than 90% of them appearing once. Input material: PBMCs or T cells enriched from blood (not recorded which). The receptors here all came from a woman in her sixties or seventies who had recovered from COVID-19. Each CDR3 is given with its conserved first and last residue.

v_gene: TRBV5-3; j_gene: TRBJ2-7; len: 16; CDR3aa: CARSPGQGRDPYEQYF
v_gene: TRBV2; j_gene: TRBJ2-5; len: 14; CDR3aa: CASSYLAGEETQYF
v_gene: TRBV11-2; j_gene: TRBJ2-2; len: 19; CDR3aa: CASSTPRDRGHSNTGELFF
v_gene: TRBV4-1; j_gene: TRBJ2-2; len: 17; CDR3aa: CASSQSISGGANGELFF
v_gene: TRBV10-2; j_gene: TRBJ1-5; len: 14; CDR3aa: CASRARVSNQPQHF
v_gene: TRBV5-1; j_gene: TRBJ2-3; len: 13; CDR3aa: CASSLTGADTQYF
v_gene: TRBV5-1; j_gene: TRBJ2-3; len: 16; CDR3aa: CASSEETSVRKDTQYF
v_gene: TRBV18; j_gene: TRBJ1-1; len: 14; CDR3aa: CASSLKTGNTEAFF
v_gene: TRBV6-5; j_gene: TRBJ2-2; len: 13; CDR3aa: CASRQGLAGVLFF
v_gene: TRBV5-1; j_gene: TRBJ2-4; len: 15; CDR3aa: CASSRGLADKNIQYF
v_gene: TRBV3-1/TRBV3-2; j_gene: TRBJ2-5; len: 14; CDR3aa: CASSPPGQLETQYF
v_gene: TRBV4-1; j_gene: TRBJ1-2; len: 15; CDR3aa: CASSHSGQEGWGYTF
v_gene: TRBV18; j_gene: TRBJ2-5; len: 13; CDR3aa: CASSQGAGETQYF
v_gene: TRBV19; j_gene: TRBJ1-3; len: 16; CDR3aa: CASSIGGRGAGNTIYF
v_gene: TRBV7-8; j_gene: TRBJ2-5; len: 15; CDR3aa: CASSTTSGGQETQYF
v_gene: TRBV5-1; j_gene: TRBJ1-1; len: 15; CDR3aa: CASSSATGSMAEAFF
v_gene: TRBV11-2; j_gene: TRBJ1-4; len: 15; CDR3aa: CASSGWGRGNEKLFF
v_gene: TRBV6-5; j_gene: TRBJ1-4; len: 14; CDR3aa: CASRTGSGNEKLFF
v_gene: TRBV5-1; j_gene: TRBJ1-5; len: 16; CDR3aa: CASSLVMGGVDQPQHF
v_gene: TRBV6-4; j_gene: TRBJ1-5; len: 17; CDR3aa: CASSDSRGTGGNQPQHF
v_gene: TRBV6-2/TRBV6-3; j_gene: TRBJ1-2; len: 15; CDR3aa: CASSYGQGLAYGYTF
v_gene: TRBV7-2; j_gene: TRBJ1-1; len: 15; CDR3aa: CASSSRGQWNTEAFF
v_gene: TRBV12-5; j_gene: TRBJ1-2; len: 18; CDR3aa: CASGPGKRGASSIYGYTF
v_gene: TRBV2; j_gene: TRBJ2-1; len: 15; CDR3aa: CASNARRGDYNEQFF
v_gene: TRBV3-1/TRBV3-2; j_gene: TRBJ2-2; len: 15; CDR3aa: CASSVPGLLTGELFF
v_gene: TRBV5-4; j_gene: TRBJ2-3; len: 16; CDR3aa: CASSVPGLAGVDTQYF
v_gene: TRBV5-1; j_gene: TRBJ1-4; len: 16; CDR3aa: CASSHSGGAQGEKLFF
v_gene: TRBV29-1; j_gene: TRBJ1-2; len: 13; CDR3aa: CSVDGLQDGGYTF
v_gene: TRBV7-8; j_gene: TRBJ1-2; len: 15; CDR3aa: CASSYPGQGRVGYTF
v_gene: TRBV4-2; j_gene: TRBJ2-5; len: 15; CDR3aa: CASSRDSTLQETQYF
v_gene: TRBV27; j_gene: TRBJ1-4; len: 13; CDR3aa: CASGDRGGEKLFF
v_gene: TRBV11-3; j_gene: TRBJ2-3; len: 13; CDR3aa: CASSPLGTDTQYF
v_gene: TRBV10-1; j_gene: TRBJ1-4; len: 15; CDR3aa: CASSESSATNEKLFF
v_gene: TRBV30; j_gene: TRBJ1-1; len: 17; CDR3aa: CAWALEQGGAKSTEAFF
v_gene: TRBV24-1; j_gene: TRBJ1-4; len: 14; CDR3aa: CATSDAREREKLFF
v_gene: TRBV6-1; j_gene: TRBJ1-1; len: 16; CDR3aa: CASSGWGGGFLAEAFF
v_gene: TRBV6-5; j_gene: TRBJ2-5; len: 16; CDR3aa: CASSYQPTGVRETQYF
v_gene: TRBV29-1; j_gene: TRBJ1-1; len: 15; CDR3aa: CSVDRTGGKNTEAFF
v_gene: TRBV6-5; j_gene: TRBJ1-2; len: 16; CDR3aa: CASSSGDYDRVNGYTF
v_gene: TRBV2; j_gene: TRBJ2-1; len: 14; CDR3aa: CASSSQKAYNEQFF
v_gene: TRBV9; j_gene: TRBJ2-7; len: 16; CDR3aa: CASSSGAGGTSYEQYF
v_gene: TRBV15; j_gene: TRBJ1-1; len: 13; CDR3aa: CATSNSMNTEAFF